This entry lists 25 T cell receptor beta chains sequenced from one sample in a study of blood T cells in healthy people across ages (dated by TCRdb to between 2014 and 2016). Receptors were amplified or captured by 5' RACE. The sequencing machine was an Illumina HiSeq 2500. A second PCR of roughly 7 to 12 cycles was run with a J-beta primer mix and a sample-barcoded 5' primer. TCRdb trimmed the raw reads at Q25, called clones with MiXCR and kept productive beta chains. Identical CDR3 protein sequences are pooled into one entry, listed with their most common genes and DNA. The sample contains 1.5 million to 2 million distinct CDR3 sequences, 28% of them found a single time. The top ten hold roughly 8% of the sample. Sequencing used blood. Every receptor here comes from a woman aged 30 to 39 in good health.

This chain uses TRBV4-1 with TRBJ2-1; D perhaps matches TRBD1 (5 bases). This CDR3 region has 14 residues. Trimming stripped 2 bases from V and 8 bases from J, with 13 bases between. The germline V gene has CDR1 MGHRA and CDR2 YSYEKL. The CDR3 is CASSQTDLGHEQFF. For the CDR3, the DNA is TGCGCCAGCAGCCAAACGGACCTGGGGCATGAGCAGTTCTTC.

Only a few counts were recorded for this clonotype. The chain links TRBV7-2 to TRBJ2-1; 7 bases are a match to TRBD1. CDR1 SGHTA and CDR2 FQGNSA come from the germline V gene. V lost 3 bases and J lost 0; bases outside the gene matches: 2. CDR3 length: 15 residues. The CDR3 loop reads CTSSFWDSSYNEQFF. CDR3 nucleotide sequence: TGTACCAGCAGCTTTTGGGACAGCTCCTACAATGAGCAGTTCTTC.

This clonotype came up many times. V is TRBV20-1 and J is TRBJ2-7; 9 positions agree with TRBD1. From germline, CDR1 is DFQATT and CDR2 SNEGSKA (reference sequence). V trimming: 6 bases; J trimming: 2 bases; junction bases outside the gene matches: 8. The CDR3 sequence is 14 residues long. CDR3 sequence (DNA): TGCAGTGCCGAGGGACAGGGAGGCCCCTACGAGCAGTACTTC. It translates to CSAEGQGGPYEQYF.

This chain joins TRBV5-1 and TRBJ2-1; D remains unclear. The CDR3 has 16 residues. V was pared by 0 bases and J by 6 bases, with 16 bases between. Per germline, CDR1 SGHRS and CDR2 YFSETQ. CDR3 in DNA: TGCGCCAGCAGCTTGGTAGCCCCGCCCCGTGCCAATGAGCAGTTCTTC. Translating it yields CASSLVAPPRANEQFF.

V gene TRBV7-6 combines with J gene TRBJ1-6; D not certain. The CDR3 consists of 15 residues. V was clipped by 2 bases and J by 4 bases, with 9 bases between them. Germline V gives CDR1 SGHVS, CDR2 FNYEAQ. The CDR3 region has the DNA TGTGCCAGCAGCTTAACGGGCCAGTATAATTCACCCCTCCACTTT. This sequence encodes CASSLTGQYNSPLHF.

On this clonotype itself: The junction and the germline gene differ at one end; a read error may be behind it. V gene TRBV4-1 combines with J gene TRBJ2-2, with D perhaps TRBD2 (5 bases). CDR1 and CDR2 from the germline V gene are MGHRA and YSYEKL. The CDR3 is 13 residues long. This CDR3 reads CATLDTNTGEPFF. The CDR3 DNA sequence: TGCGCCACCCTAGACACGAACACCGGGGAGCCGTTTTTT.

There are many counts of this clonotype. The rearrangement joins TRBV10-3 to TRBJ2-7; TRBD1 matches 7 bases. J gave up 5 bases and V 2 bases, and 6 bases lay outside the gene matches. Germline V CDR1 and CDR2: ENHRY, SYGVKD. CDR3 size: 14 residues. The CDR3 loop reads CAISEIMQGDEQYF. The CDR3 DNA reads as TGTGCCATCAGTGAGATAATGCAGGGGGACGAGCAGTACTTC.

V is TRBV7-3 and J is TRBJ2-3; no clear D. The germline V and J ends were trimmed by 0 bases and 3 bases, with 13 bases remaining between them. This CDR3 region has 16 residues. Germline values: CDR1 SGHTA, CDR2 FQGTGA. CDR3 region: CASSLTLTGSTDTQYF. The CDR3 DNA reads TGTGCCAGCAGCTTAACGCTAACGGGTTCGACAGATACGCAGTATTTT.

The chain employs TRBV15 and TRBJ2-7, with D unclear. The germline gives CDR1 LNHNV, CDR2 YYDKDF (reference sequence). V lost 1 base and J lost 3, with 19 bases in between. The CDR3 length is 17 residues. The CDR3 sequence: CATSRGSVGPTSYEQYF. CDR3 DNA sequence: TGTGCCACCAGCAGAGGGAGTGTCGGACCCACAAGCTACGAGCAGTACTTC. Full variable domain (remainder filled in from reference TRBV15 and TRBJ2-7): DAMVIQNPRYQVTQFGKPVTLSCSQTLNHNVMYWYQQKSSQAPKLLFHYYDKDFNNEADTPDNFQSRRPNTSFCFLDIRSPGLGDTAMYLCATSRGSVGPTSYEQYFGPGTRLTVT.

The table lists this clonotype with a few counts. The CDR3 loop reads CASSPMGGSKAFF. In nucleotides, the CDR3 is TGCGCCAGCAGCCCGATGGGGGGGAGTAAGGCTTTCTTT. V and J are TRBV5-1 and TRBJ1-1, with a possible D match to TRBD1 (5 bases). Germline V gene lookup returns CDR1 SGHRS and CDR2 YFSETQ. Deletions cut 4 bases from V and 11 bases from J, with 18 bases between. This CDR3 spans 13 amino acids. Complete variable domain (other parts from reference TRBV5-1 and TRBJ1-1): KAGVTQTPRYLIKTRGQQVTLSCSPISGHRSVSWYQQTPGQGLQFLFEYFSETQRNKGNFPGRFSGRQFSNSRSEMNVSTLELGDSALYLCASSPMGGSKAFFGQGTRLTVV.

The chain couples TRBV20-1 to TRBJ2-7, with D possibly being TRBD2 (6 bases). Germline lookup yields CDR1 DFQATT and CDR2 SNEGSKA (reference sequence). Trimming removed 2 bases from V and 6 bases from J, with 17 bases in between. The CDR3 consists of 14 residues. The CDR3 protein is CSARPPGGTAEQYF. In nucleotides, the CDR3 is TGCAGTGCTAGACCTCCAGGCGGGACGGCCGAGCAGTACTTC.

This clonotype was recorded at least ten times. Sequence at one end of the junction differs from germline and may be a read error. This chain links TRBV20-1 with TRBJ2-7, with a possible D match to TRBD1 (7 bases). Germline CDR1 and CDR2: DFQATT and SNEGSKA (reference sequence). The CDR3 extends over 13 amino acids. CDR3 sequence (DNA): TGCAGTGCGAGAGGGGGCGGGATTACGGAGCAGTACTTC. It encodes CSARGGGITEQYF.

This clonotype was seen a few times. The V gene is TRBV5-1, the J gene TRBJ1-1; D gene uncertain. The CDR3 is made up of 13 amino acids. Looked up from germline, CDR1 is SGHRS and CDR2 is YFSETQ. Trimming took off 2 bases at V and 9 bases at J, with 14 bases between the two ends. The CDR3 spells CASSLGRQGKAFF. Here the CDR3 DNA reads TGCGCCAGCAGCTTAGGCAGACAAGGAAAAGCTTTCTTT.

The CDR3 DNA follows: TGCAGTGCAACCAGGGACGGGCCAGGCTACACCTTC. Translating gives CSATRDGPGYTF. The chain is built from TRBV20-1 and TRBJ1-2; D might be TRBD1 (5 bases). The ends were cut back, 6 bases at V and 8 bases at J, with 16 bases in the middle. CDR3 length: 12 residues. The V gene's germline CDR1 is DFQATT and CDR2 SNEGSKA (reference sequence).

This clonotype has a single count. One end of the junction fails to match germline, which may point to a read error. The chain is built from TRBV2 and TRBJ2-5; D unclear. The CDR3 runs 12 residues. Germline loops: CDR1 SNHLY, CDR2 FYNNEI. The CDR3 nucleotides read TGTGCCACTGGGTTGACGAAAGAGACCCGGTACTTC. Amino acids: CATGLTKETRYF.

The sample holds a few counts of this clonotype. The chain combines TRBV6-2 or TRBV6-3 with TRBJ2-4; possible D gene TRBD1, 6 bases. Near its end, the DNA agrees better with TRBJ2-7, so the J call may be wrong. CDR3 size: 15 residues. The germline V gene encodes CDR1 MNHEY and CDR2 SVGEGT. The CDR3 DNA follows: TGTGCCAGCAGTAATACAGGGAAAATCCTCTACGAGCAGTACTTC. Translation: CASSNTGKILYEQYF.

The J gene is TRBJ2-3, the V gene TRBV20-1; 13 nucleotides agree with TRBD2. CDR3 length: 16 amino acids. Germline-derived CDR1 and CDR2 are DFQATT and SNEGSKA (reference sequence). Trimming removed 6 bases from V and 6 bases from J; junction bases left unmatched: 12. The CDR3 is CSAPGLAGDLGDTQYF. For the CDR3, the DNA is TGCAGTGCCCCCGGACTAGCGGGAGACCTAGGGGATACGCAGTATTTT.

Notes on this clonotype: A single base separates this from a much larger clone, so it may be a read error. The chain couples TRBV11-2 to TRBJ2-1; TRBD2 matches 9 bases. The CDR3 is 13 residues long. The ends lost 10 bases at V and 8 bases at J; junction bases unmatched: 9. Germline V gene sequence: CDR1 SGHAT, CDR2 FQNNGV. The CDR3 region has the DNA TGTGCCACCCGAGGCGGGGGGGACGATGAGCAGTTCTTC. It codes for CATRGGGDDEQFF.

V usage is TRBV11-2 and J usage is TRBJ2-7, with a weak D call TRBD2 (7 bases). CDR1 and CDR2 from the germline V gene are SGHAT and FQNNGV. Trimming cost V 1 base and J 0 bases, with 19 bases left between them. This CDR3 contains 18 residues. CDR3 sequence (DNA): TGTGCCAGCAGCTTAGGAATCCGGGGGGCTAAGAGCTCCTACGAGCAGTACTTC. Its translation: CASSLGIRGAKSSYEQYF.

V and J are TRBV5-6 and TRBJ2-5; maybe TRBD1 (6 bases). V dropped 3 bases and J dropped 2 bases, with 14 bases sitting between them. The length of the CDR3 is 15 residues. CDR1 and CDR2 from the germline V gene are SGHDT and YYEEEE. The DNA of the CDR3 is TGTGCCAGCAGCTCGCAGGGGCCCCTACAAGAGACCCAGTACTTC. Translation: CASSSQGPLQETQYF.

This clonotype turned up a few times. The rearrangement uses TRBV27 and TRBJ2-1; TRBD2 aligns across 12 bases. The CDR3 extends over 19 amino acids. The ends lost 2 bases at V and 1 base at J; junction bases unmatched: 9. Germline V gives CDR1 MNHEY, CDR2 SMNVEV (reference sequence). CDR3 amino acids: CASSLKASGGAWSYNEQFF. CDR3 sequence (DNA): TGTGCCAGCAGTTTAAAGGCTAGCGGGGGGGCCTGGTCCTACAATGAGCAGTTCTTC.

The chain combines TRBV6-2 or TRBV6-3 with TRBJ2-1, with no clear D. Trimming stripped 2 bases from V and 5 bases from J, with 10 bases between. Germline V gene data show CDR1 as MNHEY and CDR2 as SVGEGT. This CDR3 is built from 14 residues. In DNA form, the CDR3 reads TGTGCCAGCAGTTACCTAGGCAGACACAATGAGCAGTTCTTC. Its protein product is CASSYLGRHNEQFF.

V usage is TRBV7-2 and J usage is TRBJ1-1; possibly TRBD1 for D (6 bases). V lost 2 bases, J lost 0 bases, and 13 bases lay in between. Germline V gene lookup returns CDR1 SGHTA and CDR2 FQGNSA. The CDR3 contains 16 residues. The CDR3 DNA reads TGTGCCAGCAGCTTATTCGCAGGACAGCTGAACACTGAAGCTTTCTTT. It codes for CASSLFAGQLNTEAFF.

The chain joins TRBV6-2 or TRBV6-3 to TRBJ2-2, with D tentatively TRBD2 (5 bases). The CDR3 loop spans 15 amino acids. V was cut by 6 bases and J by 0 bases, with 11 bases left in between. Germline V lookup: CDR1 MNHEY, CDR2 SVGEGT. CDR3 bases: TGTGCCAGCAGACACCGGGGAACGAACACCGGGGAGCTGTTTTTT. It codes for CASRHRGTNTGELFF.

This sequence joins TRBV7-2 and TRBJ2-2; D unclear. The germline V and J ends were trimmed by 3 bases and 7 bases, with 12 bases remaining between them. The CDR3 sequence is 14 residues long. The germline V gene encodes CDR1 SGHTA and CDR2 FQGNSA. The CDR3 coding sequence is TGTGCCAGCAGCTTTATAGGCTGGGGCGGGGAGCTGTTTTTT. It codes for CASSFIGWGGELFF.